This T cell receptor (beta chain) stems from a study of CD8 T cells in Susac syndrome. This clonotype appeared a single time. Its antigen is still unknown. Sequencing of TCR beta was performed on blood CD8+ and CD4+ T cells. Healthy donors acted as controls, with matching for age and sex. Points from the study as a whole: The study conceded that its TCR sequencing and HLA analysis involved relatively few individuals.

V dropped 8 bases and J dropped 1 base, with 17 bases sitting between them. The CDR3 loop spans 15 amino acids. The germline gives CDR1 SGHVS, CDR2 FNYEAQ. An amount of RNA that ranged from roughly 0.5 to 1 ug was reverse transcribed with random hexamers. Amplification of the TCR beta CDR3 was carried out by immunoSEQ multiplex PCR, which spanned a total of 54 Vbeta and 13 Jbeta segments. One entry per CDR3 protein, called by TCRdb with MiXCR from the immunoSEQ multiplex PCR reads. The sample includes some 80,000 distinct CDR3 sequences, just under 95% of them seen just once. The origin of this receptor is a human donor in good health. Input material: CD8+ T cells from PBMCs. The V call is TRBV7-6, the J call TRBJ1-1; perhaps TRBD1 as D (6 bases). Here the CDR3 reads CASGPTGSQNTEAFF. As DNA, the CDR3 is TGTGCCAGCGGACCCACAGGGTCTCAGAACACTGAAGCTTTCTTT. The full variable domain, in which reference TRBV7-6 and TRBJ1-1 provide the parts outside the CDR3, is GAGVSQSPRYKVTKRGQDVALRCDPISGHVSLYWYRQALGQGPEFLTYFNYEAQQDKSGLPNDRFSAERPEGSISTLTIQRTEQRDSAMYRCASGPTGSQNTEAFFGQGTRLTVV.